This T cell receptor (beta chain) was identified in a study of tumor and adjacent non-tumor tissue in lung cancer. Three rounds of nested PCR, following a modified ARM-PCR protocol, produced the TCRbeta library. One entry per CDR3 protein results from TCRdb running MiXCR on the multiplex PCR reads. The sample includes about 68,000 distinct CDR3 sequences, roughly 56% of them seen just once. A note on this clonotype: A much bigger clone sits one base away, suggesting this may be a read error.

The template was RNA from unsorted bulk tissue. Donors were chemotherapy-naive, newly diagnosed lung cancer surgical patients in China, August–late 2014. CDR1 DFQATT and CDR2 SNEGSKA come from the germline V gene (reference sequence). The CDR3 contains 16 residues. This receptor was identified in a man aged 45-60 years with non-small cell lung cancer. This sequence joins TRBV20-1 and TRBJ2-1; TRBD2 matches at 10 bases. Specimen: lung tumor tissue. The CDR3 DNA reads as TGCAGTGCTAGAGATTTACCTAGCGGGGGTAACAATGAGCAGTCCTTC. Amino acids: CSARDLPSGGNNEQSF.